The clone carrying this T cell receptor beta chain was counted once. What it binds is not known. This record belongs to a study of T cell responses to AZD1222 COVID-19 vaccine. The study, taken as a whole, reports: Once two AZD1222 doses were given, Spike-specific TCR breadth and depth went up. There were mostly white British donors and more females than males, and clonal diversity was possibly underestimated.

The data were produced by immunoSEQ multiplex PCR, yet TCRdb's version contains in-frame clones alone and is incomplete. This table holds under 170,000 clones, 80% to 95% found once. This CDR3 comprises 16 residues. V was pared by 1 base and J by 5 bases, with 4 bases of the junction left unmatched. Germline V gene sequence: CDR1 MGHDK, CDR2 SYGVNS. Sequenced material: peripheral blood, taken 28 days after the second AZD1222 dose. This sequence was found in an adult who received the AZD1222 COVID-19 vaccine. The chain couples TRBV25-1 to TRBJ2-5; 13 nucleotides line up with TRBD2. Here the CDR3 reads CASSESGLAGRETQYF. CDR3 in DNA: TGTGCCAGCAGTGAATCGGGACTAGCGGGACGGGAGACCCAGTACTTC.